This T cell receptor beta chain was captured by sequencing in a study of blood T cell repertoires in COVID-19. Overall study context: PBMCs, B-cell-depleted T cells, or T cells provided the cDNA or gDNA that made up the material.

V shed 1 base and J 7 bases; nucleotides not matched to a gene: 4. Germline values: CDR1 GTSNPN, CDR2 SVGIG (reference sequence). The length of the CDR3 is 14 residues. Original methodology: How many nucleated cells were present was estimated from reference gene primer amplification. Repertoires were generated with immunoSEQ multiplex PCR, while TCRdb's copy carries only in-frame clones and drops some. The DNA was the basis for D and trimming; V, J and clone size are from that table. The sample gives about 140,000 clones, 65% to 90% of which show up once; about 10% is in the top ten. The TCR originated in a man aged 60 to 69 with active or convalescent COVID-19. Sequences were obtained from peripheral blood. The genes are TRBV30 and TRBJ1-6; TRBD1 matches 7 bases. The CDR3 DNA sequence: TGTGCCTGGAGTGGGGGACAGTGGAATTCACCCCTCCACTTT. Translated, it gives CAWSGGQWNSPLHF.